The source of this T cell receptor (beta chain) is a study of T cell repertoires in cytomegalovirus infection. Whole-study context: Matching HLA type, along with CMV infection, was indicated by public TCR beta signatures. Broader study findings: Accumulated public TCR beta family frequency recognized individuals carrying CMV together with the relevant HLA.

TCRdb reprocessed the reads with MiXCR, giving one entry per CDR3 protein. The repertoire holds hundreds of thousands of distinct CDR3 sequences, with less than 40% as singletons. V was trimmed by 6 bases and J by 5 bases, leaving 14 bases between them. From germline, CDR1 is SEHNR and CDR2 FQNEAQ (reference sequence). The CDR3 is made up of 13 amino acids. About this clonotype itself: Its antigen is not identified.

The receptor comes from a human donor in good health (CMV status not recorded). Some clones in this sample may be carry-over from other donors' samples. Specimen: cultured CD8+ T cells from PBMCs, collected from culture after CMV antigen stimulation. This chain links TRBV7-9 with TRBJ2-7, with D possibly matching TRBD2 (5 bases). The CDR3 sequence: CASSPSGFHEQYV. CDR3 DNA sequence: TGTGCCAGCAGTCCCTCGGGGTTCCACGAGCAGTACGTC.